This TCR beta chain is from a study of post-analysis software for immune sequencing data (dated by TCRdb to the mid-2010s). At the level of the whole study: Disease courses on record covered relapsing-remitting, secondary progressive and progressive-relapsing multiple sclerosis, though some patients had no subtype annotation. The patient repertoires were set against under 12 previously published healthy control repertoires from donors whose ages ranged from about 6 to 27 years. A subset of samples was prepared in parallel using single-end sample barcoding, then pooled and co-amplified after Illumina adapter ligation. Results the study describes overall, beyond this receptor: Direct clustering with F measure revealed strong co-clustering of samples prepared in the same batch, which led to a batch-effect correction. Multiple sclerosis patients had significantly lower normalized Chao1 diversity than controls, a result that suggests substantial peripheral T-cell clonal expansion. Roughly 5 TRBV segments, including TRBV5-6, TRBV5-1 and TRBV20-1, were significantly more frequent in patients than controls. The multiple sclerosis patient group was slightly younger than the control group.

Note on this clonotype: Its antigen is not yet known. No much larger clone is present one base from it, and per-base qualities are unavailable.

Relative to germline, V is 8 bases shorter and J is 5 bases shorter, with 9 bases between their ends. From the cysteine up to the phenylalanine, the CDR3 has a length of 12 residues. Of all the DNA, just the CDR3 is kept, 36 bases in frame from base 1. Library generation was performed with PCR. TCRdb records Illumina HiSeq 2500 as the sequencer. To reduce PCR and sequencing biases, unique molecular identifiers were incorporated into the TCR beta cDNA libraries. Approximately 500,000 cDNA molecules were obtained for every 1 to 10 million input T cells, so each molecule roughly corresponded to one T cell. The patient libraries were prepared and sequenced with the same protocol used for the earlier healthy control dataset. Samples belonging to the same batch were prepared together, multiplexed and sequenced on a shared HiSeq lane. Per the source publication's procedure: Raw barcoded reads were processed with MIGEC, discarding single-read molecular identifier groups before consensus assembly and CDR3 extraction. Clonotype tables were post-analysed with VDJtools, normalizing diversity by down-sampling all datasets to the smallest sample size. Repertoire overlap clustering matched CDR3 amino acid but not nucleotide sequences to correct batch-related cross-sample contamination. Through fastp at Q25 and MiXCR, TCRdb rebuilt clones from the public reads, retaining in-frame beta chains. Every CDR3 protein is listed once, alongside the most common genes and DNA of its rows. TCRdb's processing, not the study's, gives the V and J calls here. The sample includes 750,000 to 950,000 distinct CDR3 sequences, with roughly 50% observed a single time. The ten largest clones add up to roughly 4.9% of the sample.

To demonstrate the VDJtools post-analysis software, the study profiled TCR beta repertoires from the peripheral blood of under 15 young patients with multiple sclerosis. The multiple sclerosis patients were children and adolescents ranging in age from 6 to 15 years. Material: blood. The chain employs TRBV12-3 or TRBV12-4 and TRBJ1-4, and the D gene may be TRBD1, 6 bases matching. The sequence was obtained from a girl aged 10 to 17 with multiple sclerosis. The nucleotides are TGTGCCAGCGGCCAGGGGAATGAAAAACTGTTTTTT. This encodes CASGQGNEKLFF.